The clone carrying this TCR beta chain has just one count. These data come from a study of blood T cell repertoires in COVID-19. Overall study: T cells, B-cell-depleted T cells, or PBMCs supplied cDNA or gDNA.

Produced via immunoSEQ multiplex PCR; TCRdb's table is partial and in-frame only. Here the sample spans roughly 23,000 clones, roughly 94% being singletons. Sequencing used peripheral blood. This receptor was identified in a woman aged 50 to 60 with active COVID-19.

The CDR3 protein is CASSQEQGAETGELFF. CDR3 DNA sequence: TGTGCCAGCAGCCAAGAACAGGGGGCCGAAACCGGGGAGCTGTTTTTT. The chain combines TRBV4-2 with TRBJ2-2, with TRBD1 matching over 9 bases. In germline, CDR1 is LGHNA, CDR2 YNFKEQ. The CDR3 is 16 residues long. The junction had 4 bases not matched to a gene; V was cut back by 0 bases and J by 5 bases.